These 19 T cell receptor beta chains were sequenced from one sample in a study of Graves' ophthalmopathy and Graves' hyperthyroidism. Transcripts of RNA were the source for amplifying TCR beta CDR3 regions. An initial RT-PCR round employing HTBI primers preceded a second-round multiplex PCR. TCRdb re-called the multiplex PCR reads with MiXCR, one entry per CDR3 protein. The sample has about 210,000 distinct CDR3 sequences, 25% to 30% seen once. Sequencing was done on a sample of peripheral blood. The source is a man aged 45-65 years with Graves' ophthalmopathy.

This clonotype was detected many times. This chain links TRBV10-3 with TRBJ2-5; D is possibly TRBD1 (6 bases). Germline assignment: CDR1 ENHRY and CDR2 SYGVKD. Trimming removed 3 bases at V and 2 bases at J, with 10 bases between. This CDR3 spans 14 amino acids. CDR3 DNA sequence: TGTGCCATCAGTGATAGCGACAGGCAAGAGACCCAGTACTTC. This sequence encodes CAISDSDRQETQYF.

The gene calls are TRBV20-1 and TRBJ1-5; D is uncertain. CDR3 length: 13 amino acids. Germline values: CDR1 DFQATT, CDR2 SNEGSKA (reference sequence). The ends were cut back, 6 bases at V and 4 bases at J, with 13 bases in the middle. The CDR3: CSANQNLNQPQHF. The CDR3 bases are TGCAGTGCCAACCAAAACCTAAATCAGCCCCAGCATTTT.

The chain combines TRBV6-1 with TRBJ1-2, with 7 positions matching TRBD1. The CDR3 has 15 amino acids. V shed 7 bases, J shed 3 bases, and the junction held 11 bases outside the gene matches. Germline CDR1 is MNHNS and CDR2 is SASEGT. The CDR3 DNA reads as TGTGCCAGCACGGGAGACCGGGACAGCCACTATGGCTACACCTTC. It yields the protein CASTGDRDSHYGYTF.

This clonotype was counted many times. The CDR3 DNA follows: TGTGCCAGCAGTGAGGGTGTGGGGATTTGGGAGCAGTACTTC. Protein: CASSEGVGIWEQYF. J is TRBJ2-7 and V is TRBV2, with D unresolved. The V end lost 3 bases, the J end lost 7 bases, and 16 bases lay between the germline ends. CDR3 length equals 14 residues. Germline assignment: CDR1 SNHLY and CDR2 FYNNEI.

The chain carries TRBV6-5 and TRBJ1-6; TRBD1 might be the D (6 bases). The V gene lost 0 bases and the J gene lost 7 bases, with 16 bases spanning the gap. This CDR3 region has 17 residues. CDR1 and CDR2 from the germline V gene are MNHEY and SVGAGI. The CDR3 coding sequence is TGTGCCAGCAGTTACTCGTTCAGGGGTGGGGTAAATTCACCCCTCCACTTT. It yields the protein CASSYSFRGGVNSPLHF.

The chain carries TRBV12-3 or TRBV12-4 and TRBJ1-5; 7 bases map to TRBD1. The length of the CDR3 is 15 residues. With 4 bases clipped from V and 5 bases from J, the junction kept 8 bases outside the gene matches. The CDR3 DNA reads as TGTGCCAGCAGTTCACAGGGGCCACTTGATCAGCCCCAGCATTTT. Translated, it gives CASSSQGPLDQPQHF.

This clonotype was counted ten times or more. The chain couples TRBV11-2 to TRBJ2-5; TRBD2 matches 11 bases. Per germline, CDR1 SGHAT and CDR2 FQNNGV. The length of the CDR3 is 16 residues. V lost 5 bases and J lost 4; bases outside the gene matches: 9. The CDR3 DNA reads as TGTGCCAGCAGCCCTGGCGGTACTAGCGGGAGAGAGACCCAGTACTTC. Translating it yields CASSPGGTSGRETQYF.

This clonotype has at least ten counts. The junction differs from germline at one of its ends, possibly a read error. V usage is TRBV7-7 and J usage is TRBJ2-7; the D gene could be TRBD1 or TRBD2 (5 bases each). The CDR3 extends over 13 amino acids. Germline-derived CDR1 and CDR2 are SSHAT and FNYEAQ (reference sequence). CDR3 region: CASSPGASDEQYF. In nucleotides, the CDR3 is TGTGCTAGCAGCCCCGGGGCTAGTGACGAGCAGTACTTC.

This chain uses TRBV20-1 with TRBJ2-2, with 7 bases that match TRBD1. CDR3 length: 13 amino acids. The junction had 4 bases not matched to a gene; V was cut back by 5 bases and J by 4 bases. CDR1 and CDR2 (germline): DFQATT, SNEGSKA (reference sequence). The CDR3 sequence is CSASGTVTGELFF. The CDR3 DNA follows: TGCAGTGCTTCAGGGACAGTCACCGGGGAGCTGTTTTTT.

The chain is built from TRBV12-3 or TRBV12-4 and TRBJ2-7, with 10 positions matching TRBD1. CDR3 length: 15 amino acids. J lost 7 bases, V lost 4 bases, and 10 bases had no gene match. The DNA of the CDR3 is TGTGCCAGCAGTTACGGGACAGGGGCCGGGCGGGAGCAGTACTTC. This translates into CASSYGTGAGREQYF.

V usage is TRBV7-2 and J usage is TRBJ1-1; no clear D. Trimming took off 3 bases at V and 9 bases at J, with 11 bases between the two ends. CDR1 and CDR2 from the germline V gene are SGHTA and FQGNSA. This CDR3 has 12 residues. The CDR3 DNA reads TGTGCCAGCAGCTTGGCCCTCTCACAAGCTTTCTTT. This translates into CASSLALSQAFF.

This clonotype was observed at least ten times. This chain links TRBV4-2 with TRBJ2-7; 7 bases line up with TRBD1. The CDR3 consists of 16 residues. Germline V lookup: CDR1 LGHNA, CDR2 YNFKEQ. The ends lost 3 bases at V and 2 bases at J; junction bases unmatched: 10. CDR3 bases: TGTGCCAGCAGCCAGAGTACCGGGACAGACCCCTACGAGCAGTACTTC. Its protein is CASSQSTGTDPYEQYF.

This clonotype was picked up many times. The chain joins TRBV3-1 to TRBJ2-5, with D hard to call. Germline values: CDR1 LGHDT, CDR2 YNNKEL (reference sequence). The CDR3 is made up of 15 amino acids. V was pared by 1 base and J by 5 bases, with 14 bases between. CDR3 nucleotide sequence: TGTGCCAGCAGCCAAGTTGGTCTTGATCGGGAGACCCAGTACTTC. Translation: CASSQVGLDRETQYF.

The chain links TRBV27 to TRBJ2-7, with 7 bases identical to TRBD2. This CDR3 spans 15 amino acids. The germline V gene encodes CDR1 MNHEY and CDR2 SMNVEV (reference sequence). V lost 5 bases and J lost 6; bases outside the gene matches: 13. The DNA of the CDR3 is TGTGCCAGCAGTGGACTGACCGGGACTATCAGCGAGCAGTACTTC. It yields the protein CASSGLTGTISEQYF.

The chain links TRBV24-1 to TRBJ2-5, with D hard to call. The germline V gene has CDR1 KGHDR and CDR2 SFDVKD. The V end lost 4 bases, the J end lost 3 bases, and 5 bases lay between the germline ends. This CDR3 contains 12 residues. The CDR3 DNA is TGTGCCACCAGTGACCTGAAAGAGACCCAGTACTTC. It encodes CATSDLKETQYF.

CDR3 DNA sequence: TGTGCCAGCAGCTCCCTGGGGGGAGGACAGCCCCAGCATTTT. The encoded protein is CASSSLGGGQPQHF. The gene calls are TRBV6-1 and TRBJ1-5; D perhaps matches TRBD1 (5 bases). The germline gives CDR1 MNHNS, CDR2 SASEGT. The CDR3 totals 14 residues. The ends were cut back, 6 bases at V and 7 bases at J, with 16 bases in the middle.

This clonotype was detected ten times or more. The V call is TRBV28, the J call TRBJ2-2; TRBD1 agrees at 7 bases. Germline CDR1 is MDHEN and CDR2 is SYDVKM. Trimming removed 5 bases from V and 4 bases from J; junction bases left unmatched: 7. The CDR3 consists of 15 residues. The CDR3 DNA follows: TGTGCCAGCAGTCTCCGACAGGGAGTCACCGGGGAGCTGTTTTTT. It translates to CASSLRQGVTGELFF.

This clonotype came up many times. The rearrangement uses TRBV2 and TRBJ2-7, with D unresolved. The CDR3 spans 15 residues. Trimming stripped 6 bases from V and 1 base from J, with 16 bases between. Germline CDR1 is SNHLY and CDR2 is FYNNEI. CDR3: CASRRTESQSYEQYF. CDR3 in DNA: TGTGCCAGCAGGCGTACAGAGAGCCAATCCTACGAGCAGTACTTC.

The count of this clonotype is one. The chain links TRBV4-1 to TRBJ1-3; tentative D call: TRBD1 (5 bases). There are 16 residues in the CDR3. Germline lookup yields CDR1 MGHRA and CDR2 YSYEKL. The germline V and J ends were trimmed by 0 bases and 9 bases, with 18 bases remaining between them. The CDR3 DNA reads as TGCGCCAGCAGCCAAGATCGAACAGCCTCTGGGGGCACCATATATTTT. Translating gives CASSQDRTASGGTIYF.